A selection of T cell receptor beta chains follows, all from one sample in a study of cytomegalovirus exposure and HLA in healthy donors. Profiling relied on immunoSEQ multiplex PCR, and the TCRdb table lists in-frame clones only, not all of them. The sample holds 85,000 to 120,000 clones, less than 90% seen once. Sequencing was performed on PBMCs. The receptors shown here come from a woman under 30 in good health and CMV-seropositive. Both conserved end residues are part of each CDR3. The D gene is left open where the match is weak. Size is omitted from some rows. Given values are once, few, many or a class for expanded clones.

V gene,J gene,clone size,D gene,CDR3 protein,CDR3 DNA
TRBV27,TRBJ2-3,NA,TRBD2,CASSLTSGGTDTQYF,TGTGCCAGCAGTTTGACTAGCGGGGGCACAGATACGCAGTATTTT
TRBV28,TRBJ1-4,once,TRBD1,CASSLYRGQTNEKLFF,TGTGCCAGCAGTCTCTACAGGGGGCAGACTAATGAAAAACTGTTTTTT
TRBV28,TRBJ2-7,NA,NA,CASTRGDVYEQYF,TGTGCCAGCACTCGGGGTGACGTCTACGAGCAGTACTTC
TRBV6-1,TRBJ1-2,NA,TRBD1,CASSDQGGGYTF,TGTGCCAGCAGTGACCAGGGGGGTGGCTACACCTTC
TRBV28,TRBJ1-2,NA,NA,CASSRGLYIYGYTF,TGTGCCAGCAGTAGGGGCCTGTATATCTATGGCTACACCTTC
TRBV6-5,TRBJ2-2,NA,TRBD2,CASKKTSGGGGELFF,TGTGCCAGCAAGAAAACTAGCGGGGGAGGCGGGGAGCTGTTTTTT
TRBV4-2,TRBJ2-7,NA,NA,CASSPHGGYEQYF,TGTGCCAGCAGCCCTCACGGGGGATACGAGCAGTACTTC
TRBV6-7,TRBJ1-3,NA,TRBD1,CASSYSSKGQGNTIYF,TGTGCCAGCAGTTACTCGAGCAAGGGACAGGGAAACACCATATATTTT
TRBV20-1,TRBJ1-1,NA,NA,CSARAYTEAFF,TGCAGTGCTAGAGCGTACACCGAAGCTTTCTTT
TRBV29-1,TRBJ2-2,NA,TRBD1,CSVVVRDSGELFF,TGCAGCGTTGTTGTTCGGGACAGCGGGGAGCTGTTTTTT
TRBV6-5,TRBJ2-4,NA,NA,CASGYRDRNIQYF,TGTGCCAGCGGATACAGGGATAGAAACATTCAGTACTTC
TRBV6-5,TRBJ1-2,NA,NA,CASSYSPQGLYGYTF,TGTGCCAGCAGTTACTCGCCACAGGGTCTTTATGGCTACACCTTC
TRBV4-1,TRBJ2-1,once,TRBD2,CASSSPGLAVNEQFF,TGCGCCAGCAGTTCACCGGGACTAGCGGTAAATGAGCAGTTCTTC
TRBV2,TRBJ1-2,NA,NA,CASSMNSYGYTF,TGTGCCAGCAGTATGAACAGCTATGGCTACACCTTC
TRBV9,TRBJ1-1,once,NA,CASRGENTEAFF,TGTGCCAGCAGAGGGGAGAACACTGAAGCTTTCTTT
TRBV27,TRBJ2-3,NA,NA,CASSSHTDTQYF,TGTGCCAGCAGTTCCCACACAGATACGCAGTATTTT
TRBV5-7,TRBJ2-4,NA,NA,CASSPPSTRNIQYF,TGTGCCAGCAGCCCCCCATCGACACGGAACATTCAGTACTTC
TRBV7-2,TRBJ2-3,NA,NA,CASSQTSFRGQYF,TGTGCCAGCAGCCAAACCTCGTTCCGCGGACAGTATTTT
TRBV6-5,TRBJ2-7,NA,TRBD1,CASSRTGGPYEQYF,TGTGCCAGCAGTCGGACAGGGGGCCCCTACGAGCAGTACTTC
TRBV18,TRBJ1-5,NA,TRBD1,CASSPPGQGGDQPQHF,TGTGCCAGCTCGCCACCGGGACAGGGGGGGGATCAGCCCCAGCATTTT
TRBV7-2,TRBJ2-5,NA,NA,CASSLSVRAVRETQYF,TGTGCCAGCAGCTTAAGTGTCAGGGCGGTCCGAGAGACCCAGTACTTC
TRBV19,TRBJ1-2,once,TRBD1,CASSNDRGLGYTF,TGTGCCAGTAGCAACGACAGGGGCTTGGGCTACACCTTC
TRBV28,TRBJ1-1,NA,NA,CASSLNTQAKDTEAFF,TGTGCCAGCAGTCTAAACACCCAGGCTAAGGACACTGAAGCTTTCTTT
TRBV19,TRBJ1-2,NA,NA,CASSRPLESYGYTF,TGTGCCAGTAGTCGGCCACTGGAGTCGTATGGCTACACCTTC
TRBV21-1,TRBJ2-7,once,NA,CASSGLRYEQYF,TGTGCCAGCTCCGGTCTTCGCTACGAGCAGTACTTC
TRBV16,TRBJ2-1,NA,TRBD1,CASSAQQGNEQFF,TGTGCCAGCAGCGCACAACAGGGGAATGAGCAGTTCTTC
TRBV2,TRBJ1-2,NA,NA,CASSEGAVYGYTF,TGTGCCAGCAGTGAAGGAGCGGTCTATGGCTACACCTTC
TRBV6-5,TRBJ1-2,NA,NA,CASSYGRGVYGYTF,TGTGCCAGCAGTTATGGGCGCGGGGTCTATGGCTACACCTTC
TRBV7-7,TRBJ2-2,NA,TRBD2,CASSYSGGANTGELFF,TGTGCTAGCAGTTATAGCGGGGGGGCGAACACCGGGGAGCTGTTTTTT
TRBV5-4,TRBJ2-7,NA,TRBD2,CASSGTSGGVTFHEQYF,TGTGCCAGCAGCGGTACTAGCGGGGGGGTTACTTTCCACGAGCAGTACTTC
TRBV7-2,TRBJ1-1,few,NA,CASSLVAGEGNTEAFF,TGTGCCAGCAGCTTAGTTGCAGGGGAGGGGAACACTGAAGCTTTCTTT
TRBV6-5,TRBJ2-1,once,TRBD2,CASTTLAGLYNEQFF,TGTGCCAGCACCACACTAGCGGGCTTATACAATGAGCAGTTCTTC
TRBV4-1,TRBJ2-7,NA,NA,CASSQDGGGRSYEQYF,TGCGCCAGCAGCCAAGATGGCGGGGGCCGCTCCTACGAGCAGTACTTC
TRBV29-1,TRBJ2-1,NA,TRBD2,CSSKGGRTYNEQFF,TGCAGCTCGAAGGGAGGGAGGACCTACAATGAGCAGTTCTTC
TRBV27,TRBJ2-7,NA,NA,CASSLSSLGAGEQYF,TGTGCCAGCAGTTTATCTTCACTGGGGGCGGGTGAGCAGTACTTC